This T cell receptor (beta chain) was sequenced for a study of blood T cell repertoires in COVID-19. Background on the study: PBMCs, B-cell-depleted T cells, or T cells were the source of the cDNA or gDNA that made up the material.

In the study's own analysis: Amplification of reference gene primers provided the estimated nucleated cell counts. TCRdb keeps only in-frame clones here, not all; method: immunoSEQ multiplex PCR. Clone size and the V and J calls come from that table; the DNA yielded D and trimming. The repertoire includes over 300,000 clones, over 70% of them detected once, and roughly 1.1% sits in the top ten. J gave up 6 bases and V 6 bases, and 6 bases lay outside the gene matches. Germline CDR1 is SNHLY and CDR2 is FYNNEI. The CDR3 covers 14 residues. The sequencing input was peripheral blood. The chain combines TRBV2 with TRBJ1-5; 9 positions agree with TRBD1. The origin of this receptor is a woman between 50 and 59 years old with acute or convalescent COVID-19. The CDR3 region has the DNA TGTGCCAGCAGCTCCGGGACAGGGAGTCAGCCCCAGCATTTT. It is translated as CASSSGTGSQPQHF.